This T cell receptor (beta chain) came from a study of blood T cell repertoires in COVID-19. In the original workflow: Using reference gene primer amplification, nucleated cell counts were estimated. TCRdb keeps only in-frame clones here, not all; method: immunoSEQ multiplex PCR. V and J calls and clone size are those listed in that table; D and trimming were worked out from the DNA. The sample yields 150,000 to 200,000 clones, roughly 90% seen once. The CDR3 contains 16 residues. CDR1 is SEHNR, CDR2 FQNEAQ, per germline (reference sequence). V gave up 0 bases and J gave up 5 bases; unmatched junction bases: 5.

The source is a woman aged 55-70 years who had recovered from COVID-19. The V call is TRBV7-9, the J call TRBJ2-3, with 10 nucleotides matching TRBD2. Material for sequencing was peripheral blood. CDR3 in DNA: TGTGCCAGCAGCTTAGCAGAACTAGCGGGGTTAGATACGCAGTATTTT. It specifies CASSLAELAGLDTQYF.